The sequence of this T cell receptor (beta chain) was determined in a study of CD8 T cells in ankylosing spondylitis. The CDR3 has 14 residues. Germline V CDR1 and CDR2: SGHRS, YFSETQ. The germline V and J ends were trimmed by 0 bases and 4 bases, with 11 bases remaining between them. Quantitative 5'-RACE with molecular barcodes was used to make the TCR beta libraries. A single record per CDR3 protein comes from TCRdb applying MiXCR to the 5' RACE reads. Among a few hundred thousand distinct CDR3 sequences listed, about a sixth were seen once. This clonotype was detected ten times or more. Its specificity is unknown. Whole-study results and caveats: About 8 highly homologous variants made up a TCR beta motif, and this motif appeared characteristic of ankylosing spondylitis blood. The study looked at matched synovial fluid samples from ankylosing spondylitis patients. Disease-linked clones were reported to be significantly enriched there.

The V call is TRBV5-1, the J call TRBJ2-7, with D perhaps matching TRBD1 or TRBD2 (5 bases each). Sequenced material: blood, either unsorted or a sorted T cell fraction (not recorded which). This receptor was obtained from a male donor with ankylosing spondylitis. The CDR3 bases are TGCGCCAGCAGCTTGGCCGGGGCAGAATACGAGCAGTACTTC. It is translated as CASSLAGAEYEQYF. Full variable domain (remainder filled in from reference TRBV5-1 and TRBJ2-7): KAGVTQTPRYLIKTRGQQVTLSCSPISGHRSVSWYQQTPGQGLQFLFEYFSETQRNKGNFPGRFSGRQFSNSRSEMNVSTLELGDSALYLCASSLAGAEYEQYFGPGTRLTVT.